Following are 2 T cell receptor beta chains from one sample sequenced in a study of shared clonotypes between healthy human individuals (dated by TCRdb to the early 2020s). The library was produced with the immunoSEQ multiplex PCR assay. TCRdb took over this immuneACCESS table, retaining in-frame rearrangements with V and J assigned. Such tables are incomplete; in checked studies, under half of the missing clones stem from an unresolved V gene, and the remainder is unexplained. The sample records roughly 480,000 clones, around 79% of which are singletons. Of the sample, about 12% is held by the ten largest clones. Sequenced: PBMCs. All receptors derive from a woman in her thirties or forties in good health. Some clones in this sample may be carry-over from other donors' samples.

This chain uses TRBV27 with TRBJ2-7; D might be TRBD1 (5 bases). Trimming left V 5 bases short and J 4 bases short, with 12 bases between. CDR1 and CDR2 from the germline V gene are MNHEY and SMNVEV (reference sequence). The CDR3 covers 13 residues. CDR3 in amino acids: CASSPRQFYEQYF. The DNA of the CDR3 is TGTGCCAGCAGTCCCCGACAGTTTTACGAGCAGTACTTC.

The CDR3 DNA follows: TGCGCCAGCCGGATGGTAGGAGACTCTATCCGGTACGAGCAGTACTTC. It yields the protein CASRMVGDSIRYEQYF. V is TRBV10-1 and J is TRBJ2-7; no clear D gene. Germline CDR1 reads WNHNN; CDR2 reads SYGVQD (reference sequence). V lost 8 bases and J lost 4, with 24 bases in between. CDR3 length: 16 residues.